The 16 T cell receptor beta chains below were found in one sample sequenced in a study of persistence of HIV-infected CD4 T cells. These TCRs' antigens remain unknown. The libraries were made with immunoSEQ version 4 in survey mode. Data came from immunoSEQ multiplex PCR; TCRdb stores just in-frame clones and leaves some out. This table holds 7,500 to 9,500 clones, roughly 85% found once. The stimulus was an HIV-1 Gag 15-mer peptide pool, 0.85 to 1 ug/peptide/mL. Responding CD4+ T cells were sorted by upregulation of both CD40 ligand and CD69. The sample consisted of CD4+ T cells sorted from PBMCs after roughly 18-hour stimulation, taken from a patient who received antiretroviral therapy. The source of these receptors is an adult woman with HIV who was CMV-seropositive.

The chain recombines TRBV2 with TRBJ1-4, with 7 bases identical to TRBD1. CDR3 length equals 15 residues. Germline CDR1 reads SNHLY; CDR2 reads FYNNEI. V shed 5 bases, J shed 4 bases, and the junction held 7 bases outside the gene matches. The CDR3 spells CASSYTGQSNEKLFF. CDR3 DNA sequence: TGTGCCAGCAGTTATACGGGACAGAGTAATGAAAAACTGTTTTTT.

CDR3 in DNA: TGCAGCGGTCTGGGGGGATGGGCTGAAGCTTTCTTT. Translation: CSGLGGWAEAFF. The V gene is TRBV29-1, the J gene TRBJ1-1; D is possibly TRBD1 (5 bases). V lost 7 bases and J lost 6, with 15 bases in between. The CDR3 is 12 amino acids. The germline V gene encodes CDR1 SQVTM and CDR2 ANQGSEA.

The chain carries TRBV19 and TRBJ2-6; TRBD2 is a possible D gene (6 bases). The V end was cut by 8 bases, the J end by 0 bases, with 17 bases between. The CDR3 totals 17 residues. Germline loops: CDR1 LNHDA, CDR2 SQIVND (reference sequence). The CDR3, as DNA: TGTGCCAGTTCCCGGGGAGGCCGATCCTCTGGGGCCAACGTCCTGACTTTC. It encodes CASSRGGRSSGANVLTF.

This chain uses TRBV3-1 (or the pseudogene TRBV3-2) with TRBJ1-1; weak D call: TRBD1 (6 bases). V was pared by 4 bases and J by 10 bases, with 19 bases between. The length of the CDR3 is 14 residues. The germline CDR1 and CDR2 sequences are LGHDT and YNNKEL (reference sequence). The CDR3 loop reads CASSLPGQAFGAFF. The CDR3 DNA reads TGTGCCAGCAGCCTACCGGGACAAGCCTTTGGAGCTTTCTTT.

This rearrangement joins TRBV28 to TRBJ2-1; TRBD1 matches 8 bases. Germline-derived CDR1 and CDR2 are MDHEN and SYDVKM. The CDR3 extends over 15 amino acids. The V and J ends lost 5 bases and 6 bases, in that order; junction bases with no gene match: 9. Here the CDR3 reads CASSPNRGMSNEQFF. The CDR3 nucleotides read TGTGCCAGCAGTCCAAACAGGGGGATGAGCAATGAGCAGTTCTTC.

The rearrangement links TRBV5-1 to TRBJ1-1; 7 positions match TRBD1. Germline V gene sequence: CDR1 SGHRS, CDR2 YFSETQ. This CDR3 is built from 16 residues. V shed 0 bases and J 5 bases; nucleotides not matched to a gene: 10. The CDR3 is CASSLVRRTGKTEAFF. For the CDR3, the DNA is TGCGCCAGCAGCTTGGTGCGTAGGACAGGTAAGACTGAAGCTTTCTTT.

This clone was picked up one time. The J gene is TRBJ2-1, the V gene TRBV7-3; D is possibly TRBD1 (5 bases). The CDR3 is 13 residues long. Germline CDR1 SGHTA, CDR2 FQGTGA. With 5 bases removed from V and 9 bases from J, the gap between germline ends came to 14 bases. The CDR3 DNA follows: TGTGCCAGCAGCCCATCACCCACAGGTGAGCAGTTCTTC. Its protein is CASSPSPTGEQFF. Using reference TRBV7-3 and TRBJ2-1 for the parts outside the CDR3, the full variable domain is GAGVSQTPSNKVTEKGKYVELRCDPISGHTALYWYRQSLGQGPEFLIYFQGTGAADDSGLPNDRFFAVRPEGSVSTLKIQRTERGDSAVYLCASSPSPTGEQFFGPGTRLTVL.

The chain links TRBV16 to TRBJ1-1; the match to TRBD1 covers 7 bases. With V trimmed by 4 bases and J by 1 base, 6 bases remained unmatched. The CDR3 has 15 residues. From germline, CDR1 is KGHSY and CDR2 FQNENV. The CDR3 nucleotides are TGTGCCAGCAGCCGTCGACAGGGAGCGAACACTGAAGCTTTCTTT. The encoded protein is CASSRRQGANTEAFF. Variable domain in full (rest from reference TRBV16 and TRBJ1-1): GEEVAQTPKHLVRGEGQKAKLYCAPIKGHSYVFWYQQVLKNEFKFLISFQNENVFDETGMPKERFSAKCLPNSPCSLEIQATKLEDSAVYFCASSRRQGANTEAFFGQGTRLTVV.

This CDR3 reads CASSPEGAINQPQHF. The CDR3 DNA is TGTGCCAGCTCACCAGAGGGGGCGATCAATCAGCCCCAGCATTTT. V usage is TRBV18 and J usage is TRBJ1-5, with TRBD1 matching 7 bases. Germline CDR1 and CDR2: KGHSH and LQKENI. V was pared by 2 bases and J by 3 bases, with 4 bases of the junction left unmatched. The CDR3 loop spans 15 amino acids.

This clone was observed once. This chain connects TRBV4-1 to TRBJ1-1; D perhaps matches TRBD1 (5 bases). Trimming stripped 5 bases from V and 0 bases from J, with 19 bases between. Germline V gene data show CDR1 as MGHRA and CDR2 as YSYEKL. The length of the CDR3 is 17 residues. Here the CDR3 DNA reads TGCGCCAGCAGCGGCCGACAGTCTTATACCGTGAACACTGAAGCTTTCTTT. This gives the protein CASSGRQSYTVNTEAFF.

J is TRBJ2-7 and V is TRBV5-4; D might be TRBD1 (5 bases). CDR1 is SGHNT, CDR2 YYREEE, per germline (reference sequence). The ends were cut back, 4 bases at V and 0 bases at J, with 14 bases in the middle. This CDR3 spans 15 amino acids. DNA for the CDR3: TGTGCCAGCAGCATCACAGGAAGGAGCTCCTACGAGCAGTACTTC. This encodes CASSITGRSSYEQYF.

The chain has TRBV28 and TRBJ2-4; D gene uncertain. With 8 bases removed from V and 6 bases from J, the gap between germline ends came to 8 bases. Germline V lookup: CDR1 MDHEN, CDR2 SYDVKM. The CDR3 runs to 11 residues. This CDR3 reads CASGPLNIQYF. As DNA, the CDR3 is TGTGCCAGCGGACCCCTAAACATTCAGTACTTC.

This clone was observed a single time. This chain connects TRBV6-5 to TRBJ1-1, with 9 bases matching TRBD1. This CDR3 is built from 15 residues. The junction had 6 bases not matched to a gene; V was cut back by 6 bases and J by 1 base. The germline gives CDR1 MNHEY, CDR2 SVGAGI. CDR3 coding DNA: TGTGCCAGCAGAAAACAGGGGGCCTCGAACACTGAAGCTTTCTTT. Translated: CASRKQGASNTEAFF.

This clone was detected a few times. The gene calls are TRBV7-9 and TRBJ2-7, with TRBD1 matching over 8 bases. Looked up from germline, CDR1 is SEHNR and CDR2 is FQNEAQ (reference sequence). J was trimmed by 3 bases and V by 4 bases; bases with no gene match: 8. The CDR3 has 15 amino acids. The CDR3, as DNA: TGTGCCAGCAGCTCGCATCGCAGGGGGCTCTACGAGCAGTACTTC. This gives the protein CASSSHRRGLYEQYF.

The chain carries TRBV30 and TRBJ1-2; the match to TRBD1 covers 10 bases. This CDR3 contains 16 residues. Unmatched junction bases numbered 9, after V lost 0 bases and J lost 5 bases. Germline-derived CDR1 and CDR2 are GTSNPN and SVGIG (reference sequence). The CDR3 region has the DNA TGTGCCTGGAGTGTACGGGACAGGGGCGATATTTATGGCTACACCTTC. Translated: CAWSVRDRGDIYGYTF. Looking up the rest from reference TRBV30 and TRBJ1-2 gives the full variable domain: SQTIHQWPATLVQPVGSPLSLECTVEGTSNPNLYWYRQAAGRGLQLLFYSVGIGQISSEVPQNLSASRPQDRQFILSSKKLLLSDSGFYLCAWSVRDRGDIYGYTFGSGTRLTVV.

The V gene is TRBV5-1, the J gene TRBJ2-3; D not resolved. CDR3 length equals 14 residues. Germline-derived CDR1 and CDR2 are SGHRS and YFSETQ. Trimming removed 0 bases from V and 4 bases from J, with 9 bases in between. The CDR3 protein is CASSLEGYADTQYF. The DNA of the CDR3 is TGCGCCAGCAGCTTGGAAGGGTACGCAGATACGCAGTATTTT. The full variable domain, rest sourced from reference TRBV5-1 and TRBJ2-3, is KAGVTQTPRYLIKTRGQQVTLSCSPISGHRSVSWYQQTPGQGLQFLFEYFSETQRNKGNFPGRFSGRQFSNSRSEMNVSTLELGDSALYLCASSLEGYADTQYFGPGTRLTVL.